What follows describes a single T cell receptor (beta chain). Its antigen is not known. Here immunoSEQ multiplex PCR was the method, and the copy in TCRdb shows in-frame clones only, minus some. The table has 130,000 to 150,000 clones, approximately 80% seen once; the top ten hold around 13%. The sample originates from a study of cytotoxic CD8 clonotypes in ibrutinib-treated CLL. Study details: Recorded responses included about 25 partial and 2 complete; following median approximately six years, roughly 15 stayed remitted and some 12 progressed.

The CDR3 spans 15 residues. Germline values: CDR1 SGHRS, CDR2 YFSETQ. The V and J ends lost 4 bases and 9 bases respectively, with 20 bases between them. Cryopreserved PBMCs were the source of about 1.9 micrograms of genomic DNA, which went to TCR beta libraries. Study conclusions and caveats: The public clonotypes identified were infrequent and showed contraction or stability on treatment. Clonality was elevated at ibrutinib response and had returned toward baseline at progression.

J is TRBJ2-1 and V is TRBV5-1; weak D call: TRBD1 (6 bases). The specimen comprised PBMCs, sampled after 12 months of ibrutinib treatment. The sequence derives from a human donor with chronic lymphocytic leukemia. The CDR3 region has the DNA TGCGCCAGCAGCCTCGGAGCAGGGGCGGGTGGTGAGCAGTTCTTC. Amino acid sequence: CASSLGAGAGGEQFF.